What follows is one T cell receptor beta chain and its context. This clonotype turned up a few times. No antigen is known for it. No quality values exist for individual bases; no much larger clone is one base distant. The data belong to a study of T cell repertoires in cytomegalovirus infection (dated by TCRdb to the late 2010s). Background for the entire study: Alongside well-studied HLA-B-restricted epitopes, the peptide stimulations were aimed at recently identified HLA-C-restricted CMV epitopes, whose presentation resists viral immunomodulation. Donor HLA type was relevant to the analysis, as public TCR beta signatures indicated carriage of CMV infection together with the matching HLA type. Paper-wide results and their limitations: In the ex vivo response, HLA-C-restricted CMV-specific TCR beta clonotypes were dominant, and in two of eight donors the single most frequent clonotype came from this HLA-C-restricted group. In both this cohort and an independent roughly 330-donor cohort, the cumulative frequency of public TCR beta family members distinguished carriers of CMV infection plus the relevant HLA type.

The sample's treatment or condition label is to be understood as: in vitro stimulation with specific CMV peptide epitopes to enrich CMV-specific T cells. Instrument on record: Illumina HiSeq 1500. The public reads were quality trimmed at Q25 with fastp and then assembled into clones with MiXCR by TCRdb, keeping productive beta chains. Rows matching on CDR3 protein sequence are summarized as one entry with the most common DNA and genes. This sample is represented by approximately 220,000 distinct CDR3 sequences; around 35% of them were singletons. Approximately 59% of the sample is in the top ten clones. Compared with germline, V lacks 4 bases and J lacks 8 bases; bases without a gene match: 21. Reading the germline V gene gives CDR1 SGHRS and CDR2 YFSETQ. Spanning cysteine to phenylalanine, the CDR3 consists of 18 amino acids. Just CDR3 DNA is preserved here, 54 bases in frame from base 1.

The specimen comprised CD8+ T cells from cultured PBMCs, sampled from culture after CMV antigen stimulation. The rearrangement combines TRBV5-1 with TRBJ1-2; the central 9 bases match TRBD1. The clonotype was recovered from a human donor in good health (CMV status not recorded). Some clones in this sample may be carry-over from other donors' samples. The nucleotide sequence is given as TGCGCCAGCAGCCCTTCCCTAAAAGGACAGGGGAAACGTGGGGGCTACACCTTC. The translation is CASSPSLKGQGKRGGYTF.